Listed here are 21 T cell receptor beta chains from one sample, sequenced in a study of shared clonotypes between healthy human individuals. Clones were sequenced by immunoSEQ multiplex PCR, and TCRdb holds only the in-frame ones, with some missing. The sample lists about 2.4 million clones, approximately 90% occurring once. Sequenced input: naive CD4+ T cells sorted from blood. Subset meaning: CD45RA+ positively selected. The source is a man aged 18 to 30 in good health.

CDR3 nucleotide sequence: TGTGCCAGCAGTTTGGGGGGCTCTAGCAATCAGCCCCAGCATTTT. It specifies CASSLGGSSNQPQHF. The chain employs TRBV6-1 and TRBJ1-5; possible D gene TRBD1, 6 bases. V was clipped by 5 bases and J by 0 bases, with 11 bases between them. The length of the CDR3 is 15 residues. Germline V CDR1 and CDR2: MNHNS, SASEGT.

The genes are TRBV9 and TRBJ1-4, with a weak D call TRBD1 (5 bases). The V and J ends lost 1 base and 3 bases respectively, with 10 bases between them. CDR1 and CDR2 (germline): SGDLS, YYNGEE. This CDR3 is 15 amino acids long. DNA for the CDR3: TGTGCCAGCAGCGTATCAGGGTGGCCTAATGAAAAACTGTTTTTT. Protein product: CASSVSGWPNEKLFF.

This clone was found once. The chain couples TRBV28 to TRBJ2-7; 7 nucleotides line up with TRBD1. The CDR3 runs to 14 residues. V shed 7 bases, J shed 2 bases, and the junction held 8 bases outside the gene matches. The germline V gene encodes CDR1 MDHEN and CDR2 SYDVKM. The CDR3 DNA reads TGTGCCAGCAACTATAGGACAGGACCCTACGAGCAGTACTTC. Residues: CASNYRTGPYEQYF.

This clone was seen just once. The same CDR3 also results from other DNA sequences found in this sample. The chain joins TRBV7-6 to TRBJ1-3, with a tentative D call TRBD1 (6 bases). Germline V gene sequence: CDR1 SGHVS, CDR2 FNYEAQ. Trimming cost V 3 bases and J 2 bases, with 14 bases left between them. This CDR3 has 16 residues. The CDR3 here is CASSLGQGRTGNTIYF. The CDR3 nucleotides read TGTGCCAGCAGCTTGGGGCAGGGGCGTACTGGAAACACCATATATTTT. Full variable domain (outside the CDR3, taken from reference TRBV7-6 and TRBJ1-3): GAGVSQSPRYKVTKRGQDVALRCDPISGHVSLYWYRQALGQGPEFLTYFNYEAQQDKSGLPNDRFSAERPEGSISTLTIQRTEQRDSAMYRCASSLGQGRTGNTIYFGEGSWLTVV.

This clone was seen once. The chain carries TRBV19 and TRBJ1-1, with D perhaps TRBD1 (6 bases). The CDR3 totals 15 residues. CDR1 and CDR2 (germline): LNHDA, SQIVND (reference sequence). V was trimmed by 5 bases and J by 4 bases, leaving 17 bases between them. CDR3 sequence (DNA): TGTGCCAGTAGTTCAGAAGGGGGGCTTGGCACTGAAGCTTTCTTT. This encodes CASSSEGGLGTEAFF.

The chain uses TRBV19 and TRBJ1-6; D is unclear. Trimming took 7 bases from V and 7 from J, leaving 23 bases between them. The CDR3 length is 17 residues. CDR1 and CDR2 from the germline V gene are LNHDA and SQIVND (reference sequence). The CDR3 bases are TGTGCCAGTAATTCTGGACCGATCCAGCCATCAAATTCACCCCTCCACTTT. Its protein product is CASNSGPIQPSNSPLHF.

On this clone: The junction does not match germline at one end; this may be a read error. CDR3 sequence reads: CASSSRETQYF. CDR3 bases: TGTGCTAGCAGTTCAAGAGAGACCCAGTACTTC. The rearrangement joins TRBV7-7 to TRBJ2-5; D unclear. The germline V gene has CDR1 SSHAT and CDR2 FNYEAQ (reference sequence). This CDR3 spans 11 amino acids.

The chain is built from TRBV7-8 and TRBJ2-3; 10 nucleotides agree with TRBD1. The germline CDR1 and CDR2 sequences are SGHVS and FQNEAQ. There are 15 residues in the CDR3. The V segment lost 9 bases and the J segment 3 bases; nucleotides outside the gene matches: 9. The CDR3 is CASALRDRGTDTQYF. For the CDR3, the DNA is TGTGCCAGTGCTTTGAGGGACAGGGGAACAGATACGCAGTATTTT.

The chain combines TRBV18 with TRBJ2-4; D is undetermined. CDR1 is KGHSH, CDR2 LQKENI, per germline. CDR3 size: 14 residues. Trimming cost V 2 bases and J 5 bases, with 10 bases left between them. The CDR3 sequence: CASSPWTDENIQYF. Written as DNA, the CDR3 is TGTGCCAGCTCACCATGGACGGACGAAAACATTCAGTACTTC.

The chain couples TRBV28 to TRBJ2-3, with TRBD1 identical over 7 bases. Germline lookup yields CDR1 MDHEN and CDR2 SYDVKM. Trimming took 3 bases from V and 3 from J; bases not matched to a gene: 9. This CDR3 contains 16 residues. CDR3 protein: CASSFLQGVRTDTQYF. CDR3 nucleotides: TGTGCCAGCAGTTTCCTTCAGGGGGTAAGAACAGATACGCAGTATTTT.

The chain's CDR3 is CASSLGLAVKILYNEQFF. CDR3 coding DNA: TGTGCCAGCAGCTTGGGTCTAGCGGTCAAAATACTATACAATGAGCAGTTCTTC. This chain links TRBV5-6 with TRBJ2-1; TRBD2 aligns across 7 bases. Unmatched junction bases numbered 13, after V lost 0 bases and J lost 4 bases. CDR1 is SGHDT, CDR2 YYEEEE, per germline. This CDR3 is 18 amino acids long.

The J gene is TRBJ2-7, the V gene TRBV10-3, with 8 bases that match TRBD2. CDR1 is ENHRY and CDR2 is SYGVKD in the germline V gene. The CDR3 contains 16 residues. V was pared by 4 bases and J by 2 bases, with 10 bases of the junction left unmatched. CDR3 region: CAISGGGGRSTYEQYF. The CDR3 nucleotides read TGTGCCATCAGTGGAGGCGGCGGGAGGTCTACCTACGAGCAGTACTTC.

CDR3 amino acids: CASSEVQEWYGGELFF. The DNA of the CDR3 is TGCGCCAGCAGTGAAGTCCAGGAGTGGTACGGCGGGGAGCTGTTTTTT. This chain uses TRBV10-1 with TRBJ2-2; D gene uncertain. This CDR3 spans 16 amino acids. V shed 3 bases and J shed 7 bases, with 18 bases lying between them. Germline V gene data show CDR1 as WNHNN and CDR2 as SYGVQD (reference sequence).

This chain uses TRBV6-1 with TRBJ1-4; D remains ambiguous. Germline CDR1 MNHNS, CDR2 SASEGT. The V end was cut by 8 bases, the J end by 8 bases, with 15 bases between. This CDR3 contains 13 residues. CDR3 bases: TGTGCCAGCGCCCGAACTACAACGGAAAAACTGTTTTTT. Its translation: CASARTTTEKLFF.

This chain joins TRBV7-9 and TRBJ2-7; TRBD2 agrees at 7 bases. CDR1 is SEHNR, CDR2 FQNEAQ, per germline (reference sequence). V dropped 3 bases and J dropped 1; count of bases not matched to a gene: 3. The CDR3 spans 14 residues. The CDR3 DNA reads as TGTGCCAGCAGCTTTACTAGCGTTTCCTACGAGCAGTACTTC. Translating it yields CASSFTSVSYEQYF.

The chain couples TRBV30 to TRBJ2-7; 8 bases match TRBD1. The germline V gene encodes CDR1 GTSNPN and CDR2 SVGIG (reference sequence). J lost 5 bases, V lost 3 bases, and 3 bases had no gene match. CDR3 length: 12 amino acids. The CDR3 coding sequence is TGTGCCTGGAGGGACAGGGTCCACGAGCAGTACTTC. Encoded protein: CAWRDRVHEQYF.

V usage is TRBV6-1 and J usage is TRBJ2-1; a weak D match, TRBD1 (6 bases). Germline V lookup: CDR1 MNHNS, CDR2 SASEGT. V was clipped by 0 bases and J by 9 bases, with 15 bases between them. This CDR3 has 15 residues. This CDR3 reads CASSEAGTPFGEQFF. DNA for the CDR3: TGTGCCAGCAGTGAAGCAGGGACACCATTCGGTGAGCAGTTCTTC.

The chain joins TRBV6-1 to TRBJ2-2; no firm D call. The V end lost 4 bases, the J end lost 1 base, and 7 bases lay between the germline ends. The V gene's germline CDR1 is MNHNS and CDR2 SASEGT. The CDR3 is 14 amino acids. CDR3 in amino acids: CASSVRGNTGELFF. The CDR3 DNA reads TGTGCCAGCAGTGTACGAGGGAACACCGGGGAGCTGTTTTTT.

The chain employs TRBV7-9 and TRBJ1-6; D unclear. V gave up 5 bases and J gave up 5 bases, with 10 bases separating them. The CDR3 runs to 14 residues. Per the germline V gene, CDR1 is SEHNR and CDR2 is FQNEAQ (reference sequence). The CDR3 bases are TGTGCCAGCAGCCGAGAAACGGATAATTCACCCCTCCACTTT. Its protein product is CASSRETDNSPLHF.

CDR3 amino acids: CAISDTVQETQYF. The CDR3 nucleotides are TGTGCCATCAGTGATACAGTCCAAGAGACCCAGTACTTC. This chain uses TRBV10-3 with TRBJ2-5, with D uncertain. Trimming removed 3 bases at V and 1 base at J, with 6 bases between. Germline CDR1 reads ENHRY; CDR2 reads SYGVKD. The CDR3 extends over 13 amino acids.

The J gene is TRBJ2-2, the V gene TRBV4-1, with 9 bases aligning to TRBD1. The J segment lost 8 bases and the V segment lost 3 bases, leaving 10 bases of the junction unmatched. The CDR3 length is 16 residues. CDR1 MGHRA and CDR2 YSYEKL come from the germline V gene. The CDR3: CASSHVRDRAAGELFF. CDR3 nucleotide sequence: TGCGCCAGCAGCCATGTCCGGGACAGGGCGGCTGGGGAGCTGTTTTTT.